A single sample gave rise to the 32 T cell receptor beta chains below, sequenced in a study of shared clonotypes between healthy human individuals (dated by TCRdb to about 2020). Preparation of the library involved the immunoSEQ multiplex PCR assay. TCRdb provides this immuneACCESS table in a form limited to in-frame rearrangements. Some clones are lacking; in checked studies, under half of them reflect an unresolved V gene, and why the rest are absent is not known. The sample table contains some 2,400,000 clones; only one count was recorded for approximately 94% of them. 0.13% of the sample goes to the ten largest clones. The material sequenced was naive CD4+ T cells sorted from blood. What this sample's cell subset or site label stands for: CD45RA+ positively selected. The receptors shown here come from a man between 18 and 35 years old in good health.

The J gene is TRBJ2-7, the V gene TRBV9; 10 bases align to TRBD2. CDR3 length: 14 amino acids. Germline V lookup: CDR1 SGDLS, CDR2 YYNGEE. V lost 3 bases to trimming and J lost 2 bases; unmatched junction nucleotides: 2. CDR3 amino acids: CASSATSGAYEQYF. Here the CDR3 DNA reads TGTGCCAGCAGCGCAACTAGCGGGGCCTACGAGCAGTACTTC.

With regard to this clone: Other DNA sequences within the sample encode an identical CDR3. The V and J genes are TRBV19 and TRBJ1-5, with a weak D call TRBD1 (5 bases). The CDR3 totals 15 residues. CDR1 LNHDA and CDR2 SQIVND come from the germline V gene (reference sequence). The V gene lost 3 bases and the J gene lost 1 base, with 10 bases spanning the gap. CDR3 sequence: CASSIGGNSNQPQHF. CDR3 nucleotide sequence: TGTGCCAGTAGTATTGGGGGGAACAGCAATCAGCCCCAGCATTTT.

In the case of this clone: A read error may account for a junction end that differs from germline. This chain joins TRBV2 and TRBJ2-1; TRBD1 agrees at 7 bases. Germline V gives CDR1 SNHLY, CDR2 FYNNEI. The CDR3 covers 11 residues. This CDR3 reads CASRLGQIQVF. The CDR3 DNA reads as TGTGCCAGCAGGTTGGGACAGATTCAGGTCTTC.

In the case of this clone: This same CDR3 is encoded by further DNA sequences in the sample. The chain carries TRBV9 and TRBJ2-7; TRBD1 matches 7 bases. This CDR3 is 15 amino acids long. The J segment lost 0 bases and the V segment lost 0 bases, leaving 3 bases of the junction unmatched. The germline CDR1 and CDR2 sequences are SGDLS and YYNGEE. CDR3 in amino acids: CASSVGGTVSYEQYF. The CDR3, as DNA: TGTGCCAGCAGCGTAGGTGGGACAGTCTCCTACGAGCAGTACTTC.

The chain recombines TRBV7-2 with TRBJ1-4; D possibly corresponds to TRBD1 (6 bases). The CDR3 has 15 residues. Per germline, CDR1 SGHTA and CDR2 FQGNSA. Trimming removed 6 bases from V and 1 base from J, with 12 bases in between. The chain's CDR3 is CASRPKQGTNEKLFF. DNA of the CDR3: TGTGCCAGCAGACCGAAACAGGGAACTAATGAAAAACTGTTTTTT.

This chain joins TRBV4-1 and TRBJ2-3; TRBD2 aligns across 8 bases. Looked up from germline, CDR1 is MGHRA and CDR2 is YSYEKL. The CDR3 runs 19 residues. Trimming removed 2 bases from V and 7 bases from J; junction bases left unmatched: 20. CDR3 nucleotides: TGCGCCAGCAGCCAATCGGTTTCCGGGGGGGTACTGGCGCTAAATACGCAGTATTTT. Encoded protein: CASSQSVSGGVLALNTQYF.

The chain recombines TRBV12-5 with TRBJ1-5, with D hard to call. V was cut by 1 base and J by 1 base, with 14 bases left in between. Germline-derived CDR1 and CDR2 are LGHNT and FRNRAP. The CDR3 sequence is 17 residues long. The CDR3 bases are TGTGCTAGTGGTTTGGGAGACACGGTTAGGAGCAATCAGCCCCAGCATTTT. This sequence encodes CASGLGDTVRSNQPQHF.

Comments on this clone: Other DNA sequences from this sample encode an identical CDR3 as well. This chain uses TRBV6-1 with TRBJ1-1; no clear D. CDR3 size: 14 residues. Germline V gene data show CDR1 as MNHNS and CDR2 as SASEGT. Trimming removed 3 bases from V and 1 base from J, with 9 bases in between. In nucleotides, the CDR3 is TGTGCCAGCAGTGACCGGACGGGGAACACTGAAGCTTTCTTT. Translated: CASSDRTGNTEAFF.

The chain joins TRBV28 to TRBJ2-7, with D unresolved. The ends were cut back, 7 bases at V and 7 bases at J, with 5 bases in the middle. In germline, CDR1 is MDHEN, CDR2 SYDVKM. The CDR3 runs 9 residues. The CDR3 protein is CASTREQYF. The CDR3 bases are TGTGCCAGCACTCGGGAGCAGTACTTC.

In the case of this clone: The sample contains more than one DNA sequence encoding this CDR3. The CDR3 reads CASSLGGGADEKLFF. The CDR3 DNA reads as TGCGCCAGCAGCTTGGGTGGGGGCGCCGATGAAAAACTGTTTTTT. The rearrangement links TRBV5-1 to TRBJ1-4; tentative D call: TRBD1 (6 bases). The germline CDR1 and CDR2 sequences are SGHRS and YFSETQ. Trimming took 0 bases from V and 6 from J, leaving 12 bases between them. The length of the CDR3 is 15 residues.

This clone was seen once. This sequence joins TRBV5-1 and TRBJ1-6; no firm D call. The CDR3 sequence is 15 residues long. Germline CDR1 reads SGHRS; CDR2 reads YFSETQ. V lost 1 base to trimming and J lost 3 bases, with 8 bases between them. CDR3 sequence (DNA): TGCGCCAGCAGCTTGAGCCCCGACTATAATTCACCCCTCCACTTT. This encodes CASSLSPDYNSPLHF.

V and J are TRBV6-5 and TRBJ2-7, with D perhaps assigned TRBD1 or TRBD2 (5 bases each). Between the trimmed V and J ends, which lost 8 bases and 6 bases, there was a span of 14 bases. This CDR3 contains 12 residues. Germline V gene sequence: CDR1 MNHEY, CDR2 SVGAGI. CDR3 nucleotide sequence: TGTGCCAGCTCGCGGGTCCAGGGCGAGCAGTACTTC. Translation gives CASSRVQGEQYF.

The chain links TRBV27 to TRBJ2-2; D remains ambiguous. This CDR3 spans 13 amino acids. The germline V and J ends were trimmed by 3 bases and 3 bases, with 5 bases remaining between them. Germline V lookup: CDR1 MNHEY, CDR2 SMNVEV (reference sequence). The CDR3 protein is CASSFVYTGELFF. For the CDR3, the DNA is TGTGCCAGCAGTTTCGTCTACACCGGGGAGCTGTTTTTT.

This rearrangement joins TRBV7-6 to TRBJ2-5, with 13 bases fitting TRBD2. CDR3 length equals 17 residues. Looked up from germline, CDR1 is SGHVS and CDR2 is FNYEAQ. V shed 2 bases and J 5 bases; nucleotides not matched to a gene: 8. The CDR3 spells CASSLWSGLAGVETQYF. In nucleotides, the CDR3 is TGTGCCAGCAGCTTATGGTCCGGACTAGCGGGAGTGGAGACCCAGTACTTC.

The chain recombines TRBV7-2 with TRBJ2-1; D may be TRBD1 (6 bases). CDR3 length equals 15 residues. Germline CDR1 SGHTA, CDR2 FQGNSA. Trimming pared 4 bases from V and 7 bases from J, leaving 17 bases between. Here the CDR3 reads CASSSRGNRPNEQFF. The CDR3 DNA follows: TGTGCCAGCAGCTCGAGGGGGAACAGGCCGAATGAGCAGTTCTTC.

The CDR3 coding sequence is TGTGCCAGCAGCCGGCCCCCGACGGGGGGTTACAATGAGCAGTTCTTC. This translates into CASSRPPTGGYNEQFF. The chain links TRBV5-4 to TRBJ2-1, with 7 positions matching TRBD2. Germline V gene data show CDR1 as SGHNT and CDR2 as YYREEE (reference sequence). The CDR3 covers 16 residues. The ends lost 4 bases at V and 4 bases at J; junction bases unmatched: 11.

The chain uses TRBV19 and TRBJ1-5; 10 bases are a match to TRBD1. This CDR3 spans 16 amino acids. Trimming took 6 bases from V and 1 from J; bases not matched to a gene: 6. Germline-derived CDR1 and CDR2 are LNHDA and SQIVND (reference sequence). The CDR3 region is CASRTTGGESNQPQHF. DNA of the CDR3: TGTGCCAGTAGAACGACAGGGGGCGAGAGCAATCAGCCCCAGCATTTT.

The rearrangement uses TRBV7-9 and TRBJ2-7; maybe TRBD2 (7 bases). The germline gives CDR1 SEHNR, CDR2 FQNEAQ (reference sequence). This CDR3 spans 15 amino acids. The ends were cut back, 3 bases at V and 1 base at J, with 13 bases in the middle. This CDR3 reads CASSFLGGLSYEQYF. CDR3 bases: TGTGCCAGCAGCTTTTTGGGGGGGCTATCCTACGAGCAGTACTTC.

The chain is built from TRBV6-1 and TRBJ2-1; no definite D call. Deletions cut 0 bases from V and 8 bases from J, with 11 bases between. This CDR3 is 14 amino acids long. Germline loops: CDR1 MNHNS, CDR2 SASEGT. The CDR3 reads CASSEALRLDEQFF. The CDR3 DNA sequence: TGTGCCAGCAGTGAAGCGCTTCGGTTGGATGAGCAGTTCTTC.

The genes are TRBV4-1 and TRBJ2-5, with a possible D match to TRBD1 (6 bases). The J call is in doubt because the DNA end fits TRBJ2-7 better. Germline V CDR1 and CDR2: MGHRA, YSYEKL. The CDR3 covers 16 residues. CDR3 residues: CASSQVWSPTGYEQYF. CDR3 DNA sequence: TGCGCCAGCAGCCAAGTCTGGTCTCCCACAGGGTACGAGCAGTACTTC.

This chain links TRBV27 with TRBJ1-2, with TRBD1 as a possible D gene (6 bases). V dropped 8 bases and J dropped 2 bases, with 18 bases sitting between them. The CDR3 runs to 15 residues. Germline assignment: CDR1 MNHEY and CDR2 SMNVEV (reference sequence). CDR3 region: CASAPSGGVNYGYTF. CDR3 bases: TGTGCCAGCGCCCCTTCGGGGGGCGTCAACTATGGCTACACCTTC.

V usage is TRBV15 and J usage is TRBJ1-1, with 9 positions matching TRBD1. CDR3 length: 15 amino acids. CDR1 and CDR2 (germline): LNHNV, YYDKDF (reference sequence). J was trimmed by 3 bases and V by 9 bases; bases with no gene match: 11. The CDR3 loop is CATTQDRGGYTEAFF. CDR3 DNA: TGTGCCACAACCCAGGACAGGGGAGGGTACACTGAAGCTTTCTTT.

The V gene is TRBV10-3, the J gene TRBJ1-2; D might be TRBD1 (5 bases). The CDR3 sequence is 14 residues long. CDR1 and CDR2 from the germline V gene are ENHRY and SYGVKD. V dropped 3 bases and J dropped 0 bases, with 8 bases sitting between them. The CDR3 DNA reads TGTGCCATCAGTGACAGGGCAGCTAACTATGGCTACACCTTC. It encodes CAISDRAANYGYTF.

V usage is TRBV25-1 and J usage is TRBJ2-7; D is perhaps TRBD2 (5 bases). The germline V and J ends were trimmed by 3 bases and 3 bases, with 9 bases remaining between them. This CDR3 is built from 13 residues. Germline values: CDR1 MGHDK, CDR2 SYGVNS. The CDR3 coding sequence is TGTGCCAGCAGTGAGGCAGGAGGCTACGAGCAGTACTTC. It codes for CASSEAGGYEQYF.

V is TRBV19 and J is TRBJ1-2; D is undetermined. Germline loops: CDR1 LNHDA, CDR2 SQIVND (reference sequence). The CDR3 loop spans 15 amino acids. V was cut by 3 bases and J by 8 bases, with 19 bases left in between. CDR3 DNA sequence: TGTGCCAGTAGTATGGACTACATGCCCCAAGCAGGCTACACCTTC. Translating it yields CASSMDYMPQAGYTF.

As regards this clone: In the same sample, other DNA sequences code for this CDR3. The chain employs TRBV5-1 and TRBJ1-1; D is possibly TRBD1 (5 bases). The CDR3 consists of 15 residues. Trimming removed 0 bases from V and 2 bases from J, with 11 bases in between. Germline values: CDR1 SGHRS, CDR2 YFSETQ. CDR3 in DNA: TGCGCCAGCAGCTTGGTGGCCGGGGGTAACACTGAAGCTTTCTTT. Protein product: CASSLVAGGNTEAFF.

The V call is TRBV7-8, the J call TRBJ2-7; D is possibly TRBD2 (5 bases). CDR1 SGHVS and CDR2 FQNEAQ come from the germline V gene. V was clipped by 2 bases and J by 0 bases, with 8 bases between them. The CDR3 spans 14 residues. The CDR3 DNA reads TGTGCCAGCAGCTTAAAAGGGAGCTCCTACGAGCAGTACTTC. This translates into CASSLKGSSYEQYF.

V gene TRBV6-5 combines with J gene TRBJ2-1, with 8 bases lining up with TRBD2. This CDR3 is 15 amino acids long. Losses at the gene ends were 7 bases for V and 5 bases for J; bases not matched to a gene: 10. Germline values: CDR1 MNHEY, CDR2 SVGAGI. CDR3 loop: CASNPGGGGHNEQFF. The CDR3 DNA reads TGTGCCAGCAATCCCGGGGGGGGAGGGCACAATGAGCAGTTCTTC.

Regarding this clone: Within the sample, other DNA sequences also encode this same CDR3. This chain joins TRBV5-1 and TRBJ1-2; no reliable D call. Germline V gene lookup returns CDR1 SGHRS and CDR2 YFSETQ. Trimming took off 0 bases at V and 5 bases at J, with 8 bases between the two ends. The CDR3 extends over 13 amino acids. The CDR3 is CASSLGGTYGYTF. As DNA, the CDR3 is TGCGCCAGCAGCTTGGGTGGCACGTATGGCTACACCTTC.

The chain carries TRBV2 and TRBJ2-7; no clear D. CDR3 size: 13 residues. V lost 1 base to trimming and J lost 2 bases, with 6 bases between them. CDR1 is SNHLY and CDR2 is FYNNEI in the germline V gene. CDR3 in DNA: TGTGCCAGCAGTGAAGTGGTTCCCTACGAGCAGTACTTC. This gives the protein CASSEVVPYEQYF.

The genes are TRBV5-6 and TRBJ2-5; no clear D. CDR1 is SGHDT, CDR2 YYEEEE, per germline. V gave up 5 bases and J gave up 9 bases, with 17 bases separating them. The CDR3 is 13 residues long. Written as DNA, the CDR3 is TGTGCCAGCAGGAAACCGGGCCCCCCGTCCCAGTACTTC. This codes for CASRKPGPPSQYF. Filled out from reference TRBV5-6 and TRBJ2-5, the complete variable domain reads DAGVTQSPTHLIKTRGQQVTLRCSPKSGHDTVSWYQQALGQGPQFIFQYYEEEERQRGNFPDRFSGHQFPNYSSELNVNALLLGDSALYLCASRKPGPPSQYFGPGTRLLVL.

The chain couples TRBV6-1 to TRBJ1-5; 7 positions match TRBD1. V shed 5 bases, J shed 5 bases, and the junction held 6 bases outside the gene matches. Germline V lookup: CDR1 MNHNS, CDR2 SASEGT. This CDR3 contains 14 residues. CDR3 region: CASSSGTDYQPQHF. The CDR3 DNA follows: TGTGCCAGCAGTTCCGGGACAGACTATCAGCCCCAGCATTTT.